Each of the 30 T cell receptor beta chains below was sequenced from the same sample in a study of cytomegalovirus exposure and HLA in healthy donors. The PCR was carried out with 60 Vbeta primers and 13 Jbeta primers. Measured with immunoSEQ multiplex PCR; TCRdb has only the in-frame clones, and not every one. Of 100,000 to 150,000 clones listed, more than 65% are singletons. Source material: PBMCs. The source is a man in his late teens or twenties in good health and CMV-seropositive.

This chain joins TRBV5-1 and TRBJ2-2; TRBD1 matches 11 bases. Germline V gives CDR1 SGHRS, CDR2 YFSETQ. The CDR3 runs 16 residues. V gave up 4 bases and J gave up 3 bases; unmatched junction bases: 5. The DNA of the CDR3 is TGCGCCAGCAGCACGGGACAGGGGGTCGACACCGGGGAGCTGTTTTTT. This codes for CASSTGQGVDTGELFF.

The chain carries TRBV7-9 and TRBJ2-7, with 7 positions matching TRBD1. The J segment lost 2 bases and the V segment lost 1 base, leaving 17 bases of the junction unmatched. Germline V CDR1 and CDR2: SEHNR, FQNEAQ (reference sequence). CDR3 length: 19 residues. As DNA, the CDR3 is TGTGCCAGCAGCTTAGAGGGGGTGCAGGGGGAACTTTTTACCTACGAGCAGTACTTC. It translates to CASSLEGVQGELFTYEQYF. The full variable domain, rest sourced from reference TRBV7-9 and TRBJ2-7, is DTGVSQNPRHKITKRGQNVTFRCDPISEHNRLYWYRQTLGQGPEFLTYFQNEAQLEKSRLLSDRFSAERPKGSFSTLEIQRTEQGDSAMYLCASSLEGVQGELFTYEQYFGPGTRLTVT.

This clone was counted a few times. The chain uses TRBV7-9 and TRBJ1-5; perhaps TRBD1 as D (5 bases). The CDR3 is 13 amino acids. Trimming pared 5 bases from V and 3 bases from J, leaving 8 bases between. Germline V gene lookup returns CDR1 SEHNR and CDR2 FQNEAQ (reference sequence). CDR3 residues: CASSPGHNQPQHF. As DNA, the CDR3 is TGTGCCAGCAGCCCTGGACACAATCAGCCCCAGCATTTT.

This clone appeared a few times. The V gene is TRBV7-2, the J gene TRBJ1-4; a weak D match, TRBD1 (6 bases). CDR3 size: 16 residues. Trimming cost V 2 bases and J 3 bases, with 13 bases left between them. CDR1 and CDR2 (germline): SGHTA, FQGNSA. In DNA form, the CDR3 reads TGTGCCAGCAGCTTAAAAGGGGGGAGGGCTAATGAAAAACTGTTTTTT. Residues: CASSLKGGRANEKLFF.

The chain combines TRBV7-6 with TRBJ2-3, with 10 bases lining up with TRBD1. CDR3 length equals 17 residues. Germline CDR1 reads SGHVS; CDR2 reads FNYEAQ. J was trimmed by 1 base and V by 3 bases; bases with no gene match: 7. The DNA for the CDR3 is TGTGCCAGCAGCTTGGGGACAGGGGTTTCGGGCACAGATACGCAGTATTTT. It yields the protein CASSLGTGVSGTDTQYF.

The genes are TRBV30 and TRBJ1-1; D not resolved. V was cut by 4 bases and J by 4 bases, with 10 bases left in between. Germline CDR1 and CDR2: GTSNPN and SVGIG (reference sequence). CDR3 size: 12 residues. CDR3 region: CAWTRLGTEAFF. The CDR3 nucleotides read TGTGCCTGGACGCGGTTAGGCACTGAAGCTTTCTTT.

The chain is built from TRBV19 and TRBJ1-3, with unresolved D. The germline gives CDR1 LNHDA, CDR2 SQIVND (reference sequence). V was clipped by 5 bases and J by 0 bases, with 5 bases between them. The CDR3 has 13 residues. CDR3 sequence (DNA): TGTGCCAGTAGTCCCGGCTCTGGAAACACCATATATTTT. Amino acids: CASSPGSGNTIYF.

The chain employs TRBV15 and TRBJ2-1, with D tentatively TRBD2 (5 bases). Germline CDR1 and CDR2: LNHNV and YYDKDF (reference sequence). V was pared by 0 bases and J by 7 bases, with 7 bases between. The CDR3 covers 13 residues. In DNA form, the CDR3 reads TGTGCCACCAGCAGAGATAGCGTAAATGAGCAGTTCTTC. It translates to CATSRDSVNEQFF.

The V gene is TRBV11-3, the J gene TRBJ1-5; possibly TRBD1 for D (6 bases). Between the trimmed V and J ends, which lost 4 bases and 3 bases, there was a span of 19 bases. This CDR3 comprises 17 residues. Germline V gives CDR1 SGHNT, CDR2 YENEEA. The CDR3, as DNA: TGTGCCAGCAGCTGTGACAGGAGCAGTCGGGACAATCAGCCCCAGCATTTT. This codes for CASSCDRSSRDNQPQHF.

V usage is TRBV19 and J usage is TRBJ1-5; 7 positions match TRBD1. The CDR3 contains 15 residues. CDR1 and CDR2 (germline): LNHDA, SQIVND (reference sequence). Germline trimming cut 2 bases from V and 7 bases from J; bases unmatched to any gene: 8. CDR3 amino acids: CASSIRQGGWQPQHF. CDR3 coding DNA: TGTGCCAGTAGTATACGACAGGGAGGTTGGCAGCCCCAGCATTTT.

This clone was seen only a few times. This chain connects TRBV9 to TRBJ2-1; TRBD2 matches at 8 bases. The germline V gene encodes CDR1 SGDLS and CDR2 YYNGEE. The CDR3 runs 14 residues. V dropped 4 bases and J dropped 5; count of bases not matched to a gene: 5. The CDR3 here is CASSSRTSNNEQFF. The CDR3 DNA follows: TGTGCCAGCAGCTCACGGACTAGCAACAATGAGCAGTTCTTC.

The chain couples TRBV5-1 to TRBJ1-2, with 11 nucleotides matching TRBD1. Germline trimming cut 4 bases from V and 4 bases from J; bases unmatched to any gene: 9. This CDR3 contains 16 residues. CDR1 and CDR2 (germline): SGHRS, YFSETQ. The CDR3 reads CASSADRGLSPYGYTF. DNA for the CDR3: TGCGCCAGCAGCGCGGACAGGGGGCTATCCCCCTATGGCTACACCTTC.

The gene calls are TRBV18 and TRBJ2-5; 8 bases are shared with TRBD1. This CDR3 region has 16 residues. Trimming at V came to 3 bases and at J to 1 base, leaving 7 bases not matched to a gene. Per germline, CDR1 KGHSH and CDR2 LQKENI. For the CDR3, the DNA is TGTGCCAGCTCACCGTTGACAGGGGCGATCCAAGAGACCCAGTACTTC. It codes for CASSPLTGAIQETQYF.

The rearrangement joins TRBV30 to TRBJ2-7; D possibly corresponds to TRBD1 (6 bases). The CDR3 extends over 16 amino acids. The V gene's germline CDR1 is GTSNPN and CDR2 SVGIG (reference sequence). CDR3 nucleotides: TGTGCTCTAGGACAGCCGCAAGAAAGAGCCCGCTACGAGCAGTACTTC. Its translation is CALGQPQERARYEQYF. Full variable domain (outside the CDR3, taken from reference TRBV30 and TRBJ2-7): SQTIHQWPATLVQPVGSPLSLECTVEGTSNPNLYWYRQAAGRGLQLLFYSVGIGQISSEVPQNLSASRPQDRQFILSSKKLLLSDSGFYLCALGQPQERARYEQYFGPGTRLTVT.

The chain joins TRBV6-6 to TRBJ2-7; 9 bases match TRBD1. The V gene end was trimmed by 6 bases and the J gene end by 6 bases; junction bases not matched to a gene: 3. The CDR3 is made up of 12 amino acids. Germline CDR1 reads MNHNY; CDR2 reads SVGAGI (reference sequence). DNA of the CDR3: TGTGCCAGCAGGTACAGGGGGCTCGAGCAGTACTTC. Its translation is CASRYRGLEQYF.

This chain links TRBV6-5 with TRBJ2-4; possibly TRBD1 for D (5 bases). Germline V gives CDR1 MNHEY, CDR2 SVGAGI. Trimming stripped 2 bases from V and 4 bases from J, with 9 bases between. The CDR3 extends over 14 amino acids. The CDR3, as DNA: TGTGCCAGCAGTTACGGGGCAGGGAAAAACATTCAGTACTTC. It yields the protein CASSYGAGKNIQYF.

The chain recombines TRBV5-1 with TRBJ1-1; TRBD1 matches at 8 bases. With 3 bases clipped from V and 7 bases from J, the junction kept 8 bases outside the gene matches. The germline V gene has CDR1 SGHRS and CDR2 YFSETQ. This CDR3 region has 14 residues. CDR3 bases: TGCGCCAGCAGCTCACAACGGACAGGGAATGAAGCTTTCTTT. This translates into CASSSQRTGNEAFF.

The gene calls are TRBV11-1 and TRBJ2-7, with 8 bases fitting TRBD2. V lost 6 bases, J lost 1 base, and 11 bases stayed unmatched. Germline lookup yields CDR1 SGHAT and CDR2 FQDESV (reference sequence). The CDR3 loop spans 16 amino acids. The CDR3 bases are TGTGCCAGCAGTCAGTTAGCAGCGGGGGTTTCCTACGAGCAGTACTTC. Residues: CASSQLAAGVSYEQYF.

The genes are TRBV30 and TRBJ1-4; 9 nucleotides match TRBD1. CDR1 is GTSNPN, CDR2 SVGIG, per germline (reference sequence). V lost 4 bases to trimming and J lost 7 bases; unmatched junction nucleotides: 4. This CDR3 is built from 13 residues. The CDR3 DNA follows: TGTGCCTGGACCCGACAGGGGGTTGAAAAACTGTTTTTT. This sequence encodes CAWTRQGVEKLFF. The whole variable domain, remainder taken from reference TRBV30 and TRBJ1-4, is SQTIHQWPATLVQPVGSPLSLECTVEGTSNPNLYWYRQAAGRGLQLLFYSVGIGQISSEVPQNLSASRPQDRQFILSSKKLLLSDSGFYLCAWTRQGVEKLFFGSGTQLSVL.

This clone was counted a single time. Other DNA sequences in this sample translate to the same CDR3. The J gene is TRBJ1-2, the V gene TRBV7-2; 8 bases are a match to TRBD1. The CDR3 length is 16 residues. Germline V CDR1 and CDR2: SGHTA, FQGNSA. The ends lost 5 bases at V and 2 bases at J; junction bases unmatched: 10. The CDR3, as DNA: TGTGCCAGCAGCCTGGACAGGGATCGCGTGAACTATGGCTACACCTTC. Translating it yields CASSLDRDRVNYGYTF.

V and J are TRBV4-1 and TRBJ2-6; unclear D gene. CDR3 size: 16 residues. Germline CDR1 MGHRA, CDR2 YSYEKL. V lost 6 bases to trimming and J lost 1 base, with 13 bases between them. CDR3 DNA: TGCGCCAGCAGGCAACCAACAAGTTCTGGGGCCAACGTCCTGACTTTC. Amino acids: CASRQPTSSGANVLTF.

The chain links TRBV10-1 to TRBJ1-1; 7 bases align to TRBD1. This CDR3 has 13 amino acids. The germline gives CDR1 WNHNN, CDR2 SYGVQD (reference sequence). Losses at the gene ends were 8 bases for V and 7 bases for J; bases not matched to a gene: 10. The CDR3 loop reads CASGGQLGLEAFF. CDR3 coding DNA: TGCGCCAGCGGGGGACAGTTGGGACTTGAAGCTTTCTTT.

The chain employs TRBV2 and TRBJ2-7; D may be TRBD2 (6 bases). The CDR3 has 13 residues. Germline CDR1 reads SNHLY; CDR2 reads FYNNEI. V lost 4 bases and J lost 6, with 13 bases in between. In DNA form, the CDR3 reads TGTGCCAGCAGTGGTCTCAGGACTACCGAGCAGTACTTC. Amino acids: CASSGLRTTEQYF.

Notes on this clone: Germline and junction disagree at one end, which may indicate a read error. This chain joins TRBV9 and TRBJ2-2; 12 positions agree with TRBD2. There are 17 residues in the CDR3. The germline V gene encodes CDR1 SGDLS and CDR2 YYNGEE. CDR3 loop: CVSSPRLAGANTGELFF. In DNA, the CDR3 is TGTGTCAGCAGCCCGAGACTAGCGGGGGCGAACACCGGGGAGCTGTTTTTT.

The chain has TRBV5-4 and TRBJ2-1; possibly TRBD2 for D (6 bases). CDR3 length: 15 amino acids. Germline V gene sequence: CDR1 SGHNT, CDR2 YYREEE (reference sequence). V was trimmed by 6 bases and J by 10 bases, leaving 23 bases between them. The CDR3 loop reads CASTGVGRGRREQFF. The CDR3 bases are TGTGCCAGCACCGGGGTGGGGCGGGGTCGACGGGAGCAGTTCTTC.

The chain is built from TRBV9 and TRBJ1-1; D unresolved. Germline V gene lookup returns CDR1 SGDLS and CDR2 YYNGEE. V lost 0 bases to trimming and J lost 0 bases, with 3 bases between them. This CDR3 is 13 amino acids long. CDR3 bases: TGTGCCAGCAGCGTAGTAATGAACACTGAAGCTTTCTTT. Protein: CASSVVMNTEAFF.

This clone was observed a handful of times. The chain is built from TRBV6-4 and TRBJ2-1; 7 bases are shared with TRBD2. CDR3 length: 15 residues. Trimming took 8 bases from V and 6 from J; bases not matched to a gene: 13. The germline V gene encodes CDR1 MRHNA and CDR2 SNTAGT. The CDR3 DNA reads as TGTGCCAGCGCCCACGAAACTGCGGGGGTCAATGAGCAGTTCTTC. It translates to CASAHETAGVNEQFF.

The gene calls are TRBV28 and TRBJ1-5, with D maybe TRBD1 (5 bases). CDR1 and CDR2 from the germline V gene are MDHEN and SYDVKM. The CDR3 length is 14 residues. V lost 7 bases to trimming and J lost 0 bases, with 10 bases between them. The CDR3, as DNA: TGTGCCAGCACCCGACAGTTTAGCAATCAGCCCCAGCATTTT. It is translated as CASTRQFSNQPQHF.

This clone was seen more than once but under ten times. V gene TRBV15 combines with J gene TRBJ1-1; D is possibly TRBD1 (6 bases). The CDR3 has 13 amino acids. Germline lookup yields CDR1 LNHNV and CDR2 YYDKDF (reference sequence). With 5 bases removed from V and 1 base from J, the gap between germline ends came to 8 bases. CDR3 nucleotide sequence: TGTGCCACCAGCGGACAGCAGAACACTGAAGCTTTCTTT. It is translated as CATSGQQNTEAFF.

To note about this clone: Germline is not matched at one junction end, which may reflect a read error. The rearrangement links TRBV7-9 to TRBJ1-2; TRBD1 is a possible D gene (6 bases). Germline V lookup: CDR1 SEHNR, CDR2 FQNEAQ (reference sequence). This CDR3 comprises 9 residues. The DNA for the CDR3 is TGTGCCAGCAGTCCCGGACAGCCTTTC. Translation gives CASSPGQPF.